This T cell receptor beta chain appears in the sequencing data of a study of cytomegalovirus exposure and HLA in healthy donors. Germline assignment: CDR1 MNHNY and CDR2 SVGAGI (reference sequence). The CDR3 spans 16 residues. Trimming took 2 bases from V and 0 from J, leaving 14 bases between them. In the PCR, 60 Vbeta and 13 Jbeta primers were used. The table came from immunoSEQ multiplex PCR; TCRdb's copy has only in-frame clones and leaves some out. The top ten clones hold 4.3% of a sample with tens of thousands of clones, approximately 83% of them seen once. J is TRBJ2-7 and V is TRBV6-6, with D possibly matching TRBD1 (6 bases). The sequence derives from a man aged 30 to 39 in good health and CMV-seronegative. What was sequenced was PBMCs. CDR3 sequence: CASSYTDRISSYEQYF. In DNA, the CDR3 is TGTGCCAGCAGTTACACCGACAGGATCAGCTCCTACGAGCAGTACTTC.